These T cell receptor beta chains were read from a single sample in a study of blood T cells in healthy people across ages. Via MiXCR, TCRdb re-called the 5' RACE reads, giving one row per CDR3 protein. This table has fewer than 750,000 distinct CDR3 sequences, approximately 52% appearing once. Input material: blood. The receptors come from a woman aged 80 or older in good health. CDR3s include the opening cysteine and the closing phenylalanine or tryptophan. The D gene is left open where the match is weak. Rows give clone size only sometimes, using once, few, many, or a class for an expanded clone.

clone_size j_call d_call v_call cdr3_aa cdr3_nt
NA TRBJ2-5 TRBD2 TRBV20-1 CSASASGRVETQYF TGCAGTGCTAGTGCTAGCGGGAGGGTAGAGACCCAGTACTTC
many TRBJ2-1 NA TRBV24-1 CATSATVLYNEQFF TGTGCCACCAGTGCAACAGTTCTTTACAATGAGCAGTTCTTC
NA TRBJ1-6 NA TRBV20-1 CSANSQQNSPLHF TGCAGTGCTAACAGCCAACAAAATTCACCCCTCCACTTT
NA TRBJ2-1 TRBD1 TRBV4-1 CASSFDRGRVEQFF TGCGCCAGCAGCTTCGACAGGGGGCGCGTTGAGCAGTTCTTC
NA TRBJ1-2 NA TRBV10-3 CAIKQGRENYGYTF TGTGCCATCAAACAGGGTCGTGAAAACTATGGCTACACCTTC
many TRBJ2-1 TRBD1 TRBV6-2/TRBV6-3 CASSYALGYRGTHNEQFF TGTGCCAGCAGTTACGCTCTGGGATACAGGGGGACCCACAATGAGCAGTTCTTC
once TRBJ1-5 NA TRBV5-1 CASSCGGSSNQPQHF TGCGCCAGCAGCTGTGGGGGATCTAGCAATCAGCCCCAGCATTTT
many TRBJ2-3 TRBD2 TRBV2 CASLSGGFTDTQYF TGTGCCAGCCTAAGCGGGGGGTTCACAGATACGCAGTATTTT
NA TRBJ2-7 NA TRBV5-1 CASSLERVYNEQYF TGCGCCAGCAGCTTGGAGCGGGTCTACAATGAGCAGTACTTC
once TRBJ1-4 TRBD1 TRBV5-1 CASSLALGGGEKLFF TGCGCCAGCAGCTTGGCCCTAGGAGGGGGCGAAAAACTGTTTTTT
NA TRBJ2-7 NA TRBV2 CASTPPNHEQYF TGTGCCAGCACCCCCCCGAACCACGAGCAGTACTTC